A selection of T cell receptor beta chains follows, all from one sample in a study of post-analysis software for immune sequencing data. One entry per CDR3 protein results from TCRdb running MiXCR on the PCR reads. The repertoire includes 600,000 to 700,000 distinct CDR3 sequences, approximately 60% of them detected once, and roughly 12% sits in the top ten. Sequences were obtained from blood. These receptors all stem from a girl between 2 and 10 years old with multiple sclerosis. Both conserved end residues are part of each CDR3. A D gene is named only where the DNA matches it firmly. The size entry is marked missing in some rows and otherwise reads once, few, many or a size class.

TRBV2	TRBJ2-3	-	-	CASTLAPTDTQYF	TGTGCCAGCACTCTAGCCCCCACAGATACGCAGTATTTT
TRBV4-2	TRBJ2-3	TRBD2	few	CASSQVTSGGRDTQYF	TGTGCCAGCAGCCAAGTAACTAGCGGGGGAAGAGATACGCAGTATTTT
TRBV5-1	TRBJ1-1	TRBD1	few	CASSYRQGGWGTEAFF	TGCGCCAGCAGCTACCGACAGGGGGGGTGGGGCACTGAAGCTTTCTTT
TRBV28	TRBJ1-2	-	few	CASGFHGRTYGYTF	TGTGCCAGCGGGTTCCATGGACGGACTTATGGCTACACCTTC
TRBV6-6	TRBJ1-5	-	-	CASSYLADYSNQPQHF	TGTGCCAGCAGTTACTTGGCAGATTATAGCAATCAGCCCCAGCATTTT
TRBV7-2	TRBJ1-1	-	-	CASSLALGDEAFF	TGTGCCAGCAGCTTAGCGCTTGGGGATGAAGCTTTCTTT
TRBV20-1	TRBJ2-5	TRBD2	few	CSARRTSGSETQYF	TGCAGTGCTAGGCGTACTAGCGGGAGTGAGACCCAGTACTTC
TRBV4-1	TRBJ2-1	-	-	CASSQSFRNEQFF	TGCGCCAGCAGCCAATCCTTCCGGAATGAGCAGTTCTTC
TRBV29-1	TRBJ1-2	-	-	CSVDRAGYGYTF	TGCAGCGTTGACAGGGCGGGGTATGGCTACACCTTC
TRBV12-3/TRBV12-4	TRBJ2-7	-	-	CASSLSRSYEQYF	TGTGCCAGCAGTTTGAGTCGCTCCTACGAGCAGTACTTC
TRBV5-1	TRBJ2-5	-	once	CASSWEPNQETQYF	TGCGCCAGCAGCTGGGAGCCAAACCAAGAGACCCAGTACTTC
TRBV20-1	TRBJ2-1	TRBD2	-	CSAQGTSGSSYNEQFF	TGCAGTGCCCAGGGGACTAGCGGGTCTTCCTACAATGAGCAGTTCTTC
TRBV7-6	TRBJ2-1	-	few	CASSLAVAGNEQFF	TGTGCCAGCAGCTTAGCGGTAGCAGGAAATGAGCAGTTCTTC
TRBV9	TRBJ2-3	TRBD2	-	CASSVVSGGASTDTQYF	TGTGCCAGCAGCGTAGTCTCCGGGGGGGCTAGCACAGATACGCAGTATTTT
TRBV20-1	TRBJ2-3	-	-	CSARDLESPDTQYF	TGCAGTGCTAGAGATCTCGAGAGTCCAGATACGCAGTATTTT
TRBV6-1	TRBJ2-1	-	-	CASRETGESSYNEQFF	TGTGCCAGCAGGGAAACCGGCGAAAGCTCCTACAATGAGCAGTTCTTC
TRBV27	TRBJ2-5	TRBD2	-	CASSLSSGVQETQYF	TGTGCCAGCAGTTTATCTAGCGGGGTCCAAGAGACCCAGTACTTC
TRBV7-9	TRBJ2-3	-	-	CASSSKRLRTYTDTQYF	TGTGCCAGCAGCTCAAAAAGGCTCAGGACCTACACAGATACGCAGTATTTT
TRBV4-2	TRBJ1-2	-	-	CASSQDSGRDGYTF	TGTGCCAGCAGCCAAGATAGCGGCCGAGACGGCTACACCTTC
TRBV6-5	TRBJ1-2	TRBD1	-	CASNKPGQGALGYTF	TGTGCCAGCAACAAACCGGGACAGGGGGCATTGGGCTACACCTTC